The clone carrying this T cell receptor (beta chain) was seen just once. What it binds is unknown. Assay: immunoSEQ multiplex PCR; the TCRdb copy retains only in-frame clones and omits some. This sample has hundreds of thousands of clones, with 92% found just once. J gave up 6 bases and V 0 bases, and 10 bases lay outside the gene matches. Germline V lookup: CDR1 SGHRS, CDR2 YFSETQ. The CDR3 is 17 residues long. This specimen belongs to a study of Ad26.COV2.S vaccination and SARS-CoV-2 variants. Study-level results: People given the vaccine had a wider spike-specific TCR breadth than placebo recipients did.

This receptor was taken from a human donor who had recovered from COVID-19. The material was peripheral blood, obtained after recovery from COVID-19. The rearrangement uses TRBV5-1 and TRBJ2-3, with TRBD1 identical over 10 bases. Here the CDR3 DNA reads TGCGCCAGCAGCTTGGAGAGACAGGGGGCGATAGCGGATACGCAGTATTTT. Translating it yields CASSLERQGAIADTQYF.